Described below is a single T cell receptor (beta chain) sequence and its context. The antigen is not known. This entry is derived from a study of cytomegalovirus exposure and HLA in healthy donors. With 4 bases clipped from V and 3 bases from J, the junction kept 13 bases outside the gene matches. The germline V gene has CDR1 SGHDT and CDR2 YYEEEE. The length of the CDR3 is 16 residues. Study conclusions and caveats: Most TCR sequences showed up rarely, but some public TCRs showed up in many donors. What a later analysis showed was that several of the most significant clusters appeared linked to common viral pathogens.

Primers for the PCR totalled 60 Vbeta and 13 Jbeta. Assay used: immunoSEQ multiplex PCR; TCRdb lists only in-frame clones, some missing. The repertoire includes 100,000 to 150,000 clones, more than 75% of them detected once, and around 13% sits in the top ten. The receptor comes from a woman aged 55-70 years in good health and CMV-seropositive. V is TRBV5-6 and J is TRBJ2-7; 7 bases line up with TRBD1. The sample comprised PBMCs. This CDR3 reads CASSRKWDSSYYEQYF. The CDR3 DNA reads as TGTGCCAGCAGCCGAAAATGGGACAGCTCCTACTACGAGCAGTACTTC.